This TCR beta chain is from a study of Graves' ophthalmopathy and Graves' hyperthyroidism. Germline V gene lookup returns CDR1 MDHEN and CDR2 SYDVKM. This CDR3 is 15 amino acids long. The V end lost 3 bases, the J end lost 1 base, and 12 bases lay between the germline ends. This clonotype appeared many times. For repertoire sequencing, the TCR beta CDR3 regions were amplified from RNA transcripts. The first-round RT-PCR employed HTBI primers together with the Qiagen OneStep RT-PCR kit. A multiplex PCR was then performed as the second round. In TCRdb, the multiplex PCR reads were re-called with MiXCR into one record per CDR3 protein. The sample consists of about 400,000 distinct CDR3 sequences, around 17% of them appearing once.

This receptor was obtained from a woman between 18 and 29 years old with Graves' ophthalmopathy. The chain recombines TRBV28 with TRBJ1-1; possibly TRBD1 for D (5 bases). The sequenced sample was peripheral blood. CDR3 sequence (DNA): TGTGCCAGCAGTTTCTGGGGGAGTGGGAACACTGAAGCTTTCTTT. Translation: CASSFWGSGNTEAFF. Combining the CDR3 with reference TRBV28 and TRBJ1-1 gives the whole variable domain DVKVTQSSRYLVKRTGEKVFLECVQDMDHENMFWYRQDPGLGLRLIYFSYDVKMKEKGDIPEGYSVSREKKERFSLILESASTNQTSMYLCASSFWGSGNTEAFFGQGTRLTVV.